This T cell receptor (beta chain) was recovered during a study of response to subunit inactivated influenza vaccine. Using its own MiXCR run on the RT-PCR reads, TCRdb lists one record per CDR3 protein. The data contain approximately 530,000 distinct CDR3 sequences, 7.2% of them seen just once; the ten biggest clones take up roughly 13%. Germline V lookup: CDR1 GTSNPN, CDR2 SVGIG (reference sequence). The CDR3 has 15 residues. V shed 1 base and J shed 4 bases, with 16 bases lying between them. The receptor was derived from a man in his fifties or sixties who received an inactivated influenza vaccine. The sequenced sample was PBMCs from blood, obtained about 23 months after vaccination. The chain is built from TRBV30 and TRBJ2-5; D unclear. CDR3 nucleotides: TGTGCCTGGAGTGCCGCCCTCTATGTGGGAGAGACCCAGTACTTC. This codes for CAWSAALYVGETQYF.